This TCR beta chain was profiled in a study of T-cell memory formation after mild COVID-19. Turning to the study itself: Largely, TCR clusters stayed within a single donor. Study findings and constraints: CD4+ bias marked clones expanding day 15 to 37, unlike balanced contracting clones. Pre-infection memory carried some responding clones, suggesting that cross-reactive memory joined.

This clonotype was found a few times. What it binds is unknown. The CDR3 is made up of 13 amino acids. V dropped 7 bases and J dropped 5 bases, with 14 bases sitting between them. TCRdb reprocessed the 5' RACE reads via MiXCR and lists one record per CDR3 protein. Of hundreds of thousands of distinct CDR3 sequences in the sample, less than 20% were seen once. The chain links TRBV12-3 or TRBV12-4 to TRBJ1-1; TRBD1 might be the D (5 bases). Sequenced material: PBMCs or a T cell subset sorted from them (not recorded which). This TCR came from an adult woman who had mild COVID-19 (a few samples of this study predate the infection). Cell type and time point are not known. CDR3 region: CASTRGVRTEAFF. The DNA of the CDR3 is TGTGCCAGCACCCGGGGGGTGAGGACTGAAGCTTTCTTT.